These 14 T cell receptor beta chains share one sample of origin, sequenced in a study of T cell responses to AZD1222 COVID-19 vaccine. Measured with immunoSEQ multiplex PCR; TCRdb has only the in-frame clones, and not every one. The sample has 150,000 to 200,000 clones; around 93% are singletons. The specimen comprised peripheral blood, sampled on day 0 of AZD1222 vaccination. The source of these receptors is an adult in good health.

This clone occurred once. A read error may produce the germline difference seen at one junction end. This rearrangement joins TRBV5-8 to TRBJ2-7; 9 positions agree with TRBD1. The germline CDR1 and CDR2 sequences are SGHTS and YDEGEE. This CDR3 contains 14 residues. The CDR3 loop reads CASTLGTGNYEQYF. Here the CDR3 DNA reads TGTGCCAGCACCTTGGGGACAGGGAACTACGAGCAGTACTTC. The entire variable domain, with the rest obtained from reference TRBV5-8 and TRBJ2-7, is as follows: EAGVTQSPTHLIKTRGQQATLRCSPISGHTSVYWYQQALGLGLQFLLWYDEGEERNRGNFPPRFSGRQFPNYSSELNVNALELEDSALYLCASTLGTGNYEQYFGPGTRLTVT.

This sequence joins TRBV27 and TRBJ2-7, with TRBD1 matching over 9 bases. The CDR3 spans 13 residues. Germline trimming cut 10 bases from V and 5 bases from J; bases unmatched to any gene: 9. Germline CDR1 MNHEY, CDR2 SMNVEV (reference sequence). The CDR3: CAIRDRAGHEQYF. The CDR3 DNA follows: TGTGCCATCCGGGACAGGGCAGGACACGAGCAGTACTTC.

This chain connects TRBV7-2 to TRBJ1-1; D may be TRBD1 (6 bases). Germline-derived CDR1 and CDR2 are SGHTA and FQGNSA. CDR3 length: 16 amino acids. V was trimmed by 5 bases and J by 4 bases, leaving 20 bases between them. CDR3 residues: CASSQGAPGGGTEAFF. The DNA of the CDR3 is TGTGCCAGCAGCCAAGGGGCACCGGGAGGGGGCACTGAAGCTTTCTTT. The variable domain in full, completed from reference TRBV7-2 and TRBJ1-1, reads GAGVSQSPSNKVTEKGKDVELRCDPISGHTALYWYRQSLGQGLEFLIYFQGNSAPDKSGLPSDRFSAERTGGSVSTLTIQRTQQEDSAVYLCASSQGAPGGGTEAFFGQGTRLTVV.

The chain links TRBV30 to TRBJ1-6; 7 bases agree with TRBD1. Germline lookup yields CDR1 GTSNPN and CDR2 SVGIG (reference sequence). Trimming at V came to 3 bases and at J to 7 bases, leaving 12 bases not matched to a gene. This CDR3 has 16 residues. The CDR3 spells CAWSSTGIPINSPLHF. As DNA, the CDR3 is TGTGCCTGGAGCTCGACAGGGATCCCCATCAATTCACCCCTCCACTTT.

CDR3 DNA sequence: TGTGCCAGCAGCCAAGATCTGGGGGAGACCCAGTACTTC. Protein sequence: CASSQDLGETQYF. The chain combines TRBV3-1 (or the pseudogene TRBV3-2) with TRBJ2-5; D uncertain. The CDR3 is 13 amino acids. CDR1 is LGHDT, CDR2 YNNKEL, per germline (reference sequence). V was trimmed by 0 bases and J by 5 bases, leaving 7 bases between them.

The chain joins TRBV14 to TRBJ1-1, with TRBD1 as a possible D gene (6 bases). Looked up from germline, CDR1 is SGHDN and CDR2 is FVKESK. V was trimmed by 0 bases and J by 0 bases, leaving 8 bases between them. The CDR3 spans 15 residues. CDR3 sequence (DNA): TGTGCCAGCAGCCAAGAACCAGGGGTGAACACTGAAGCTTTCTTT. This translates into CASSQEPGVNTEAFF.

The chain uses TRBV14 and TRBJ1-6; D is perhaps TRBD1 (5 bases). CDR1 and CDR2 from the germline V gene are SGHDN and FVKESK. The CDR3 has 17 amino acids. Trimming took off 0 bases at V and 10 bases at J, with 19 bases between the two ends. The CDR3: CASSQDRLRARDSPLHF. The CDR3 nucleotides are TGTGCCAGCAGCCAAGATAGGTTACGGGCCAGGGACTCACCCCTCCACTTT.

The V call is TRBV2, the J call TRBJ2-2; 8 nucleotides match TRBD1. The CDR3 contains 18 residues. Germline CDR1 reads SNHLY; CDR2 reads FYNNEI. The trim removed 4 bases at V and 8 bases at J, leaving 18 bases unmatched. CDR3 amino acids: CASSVPLWTGPTAGELFF. The CDR3 region has the DNA TGTGCCAGCAGTGTGCCCCTTTGGACAGGGCCGACCGCTGGGGAGCTGTTTTTT.

The chain uses TRBV12-3 or TRBV12-4 and TRBJ1-4; no reliable D call. The CDR3 runs 13 residues. The V end lost 2 bases, the J end lost 8 bases, and 9 bases lay between the germline ends. CDR3 coding DNA: TGTGCCAGCAGTTTACAGGATCTGGAAAAACTGTTTTTT. Protein sequence: CASSLQDLEKLFF.

The chain couples TRBV3-1 (or the pseudogene TRBV3-2) to TRBJ2-7; D may correspond to TRBD1 or TRBD2 (5 bases each). Germline V gene sequence: CDR1 LGHDT, CDR2 YNNKEL (reference sequence). The CDR3 sequence is 15 residues long. Between the trimmed V and J ends, which lost 0 bases and 4 bases, there was a span of 13 bases. Written as DNA, the CDR3 is TGTGCCAGCAGCCAAGATTTCGGGACGGAGTACGAGCAGTACTTC. Translation gives CASSQDFGTEYEQYF.

The rearrangement links TRBV21-1 to TRBJ1-5. TRBV21-1 is a recognized pseudogene. The CDR3 is 13 amino acids. The chain's CDR3 is CASSKTKYVREHF. The CDR3 coding sequence is TGTGCCAGCAGCAAAACTAAATACGTACGGGAACATTTT.

This sequence joins TRBV15 and TRBJ2-7; 9 bases align to TRBD2. Per germline, CDR1 LNHNV and CDR2 YYDKDF (reference sequence). Unmatched junction bases numbered 5, after V lost 8 bases and J lost 0 bases. The CDR3 is 14 residues long. The CDR3 DNA sequence: TGTGCCACCGAGGAGCGGGGGGCCTCCTACGAGCAGTACTTC. Protein: CATEERGASYEQYF.

The rearrangement joins TRBV5-5 to TRBJ1-3; the D is unclear. The CDR3 spans 15 residues. Trimming took off 1 base at V and 0 bases at J, with 8 bases between the two ends. Per the germline V gene, CDR1 is SGHKS and CDR2 is YYEKEE (reference sequence). CDR3 coding DNA: TGTGCCAGCAGCTTGTCCGAGTTCTCTGGAAACACCATATATTTT. This encodes CASSLSEFSGNTIYF.

This clone appeared once. The chain uses TRBV7-2 and TRBJ1-1; D unclear. The ends were cut back, 5 bases at V and 4 bases at J, with 11 bases in the middle. The CDR3 spans 13 residues. Germline CDR1 and CDR2: SGHTA and FQGNSA. The CDR3 loop is CASSPLRGTEAFF. The CDR3 region has the DNA TGTGCCAGCAGCCCCCTCCGGGGCACTGAAGCTTTCTTT. The full variable domain, with the rest looked up from reference TRBV7-2 and TRBJ1-1, is GAGVSQSPSNKVTEKGKDVELRCDPISGHTALYWYRQSLGQGLEFLIYFQGNSAPDKSGLPSDRFSAERTGGSVSTLTIQRTQQEDSAVYLCASSPLRGTEAFFGQGTRLTVV.